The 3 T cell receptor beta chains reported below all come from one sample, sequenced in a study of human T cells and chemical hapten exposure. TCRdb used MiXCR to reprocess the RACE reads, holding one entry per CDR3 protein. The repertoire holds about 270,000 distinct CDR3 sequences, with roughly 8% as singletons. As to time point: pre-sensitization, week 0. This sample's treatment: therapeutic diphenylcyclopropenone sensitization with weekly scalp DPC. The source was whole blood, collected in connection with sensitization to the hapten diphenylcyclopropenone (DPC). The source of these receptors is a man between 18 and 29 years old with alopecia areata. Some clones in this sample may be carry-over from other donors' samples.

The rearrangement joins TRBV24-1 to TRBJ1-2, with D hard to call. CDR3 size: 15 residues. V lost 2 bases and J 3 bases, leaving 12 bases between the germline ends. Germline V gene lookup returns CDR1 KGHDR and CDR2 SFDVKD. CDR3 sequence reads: CATSDSTWIDYGYTF. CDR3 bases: TGTGCCACCAGTGATTCTACATGGATTGACTATGGCTACACCTTC.

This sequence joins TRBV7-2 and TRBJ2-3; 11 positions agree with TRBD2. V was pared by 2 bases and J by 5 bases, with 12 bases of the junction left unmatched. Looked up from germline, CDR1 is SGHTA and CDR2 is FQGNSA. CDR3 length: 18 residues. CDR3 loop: CASSLRILAGGGGDTQYF. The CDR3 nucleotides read TGTGCCAGCAGCTTAAGGATCCTAGCGGGGGGAGGAGGAGATACGCAGTATTTT.

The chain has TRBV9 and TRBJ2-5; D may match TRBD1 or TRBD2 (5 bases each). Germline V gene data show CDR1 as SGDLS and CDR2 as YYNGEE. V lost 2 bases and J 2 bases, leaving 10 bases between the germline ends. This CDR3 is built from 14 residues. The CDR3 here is CASSVGAGQETQYF. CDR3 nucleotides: TGTGCCAGCAGCGTCGGGGCCGGACAAGAGACCCAGTACTTC.